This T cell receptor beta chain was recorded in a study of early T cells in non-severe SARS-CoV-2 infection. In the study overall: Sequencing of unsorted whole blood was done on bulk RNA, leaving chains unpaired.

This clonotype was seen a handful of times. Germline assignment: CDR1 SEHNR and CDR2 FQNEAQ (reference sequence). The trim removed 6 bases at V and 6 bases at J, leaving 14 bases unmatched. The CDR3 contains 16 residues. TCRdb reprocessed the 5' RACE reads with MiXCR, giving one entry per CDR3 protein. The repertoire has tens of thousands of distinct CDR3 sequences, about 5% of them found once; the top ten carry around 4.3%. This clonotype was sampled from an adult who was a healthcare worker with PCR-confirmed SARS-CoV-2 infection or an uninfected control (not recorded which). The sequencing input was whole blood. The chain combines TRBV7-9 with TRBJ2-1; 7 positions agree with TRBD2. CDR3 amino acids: CASRTPKRVAGNEQFF. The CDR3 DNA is TGTGCCAGCAGAACCCCAAAGAGGGTAGCGGGCAATGAGCAGTTCTTC. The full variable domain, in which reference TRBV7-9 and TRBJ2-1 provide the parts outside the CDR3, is DTGVSQNPRHKITKRGQNVTFRCDPISEHNRLYWYRQTLGQGPEFLTYFQNEAQLEKSRLLSDRFSAERPKGSFSTLEIQRTEQGDSAMYLCASRTPKRVAGNEQFFGPGTRLTVL.